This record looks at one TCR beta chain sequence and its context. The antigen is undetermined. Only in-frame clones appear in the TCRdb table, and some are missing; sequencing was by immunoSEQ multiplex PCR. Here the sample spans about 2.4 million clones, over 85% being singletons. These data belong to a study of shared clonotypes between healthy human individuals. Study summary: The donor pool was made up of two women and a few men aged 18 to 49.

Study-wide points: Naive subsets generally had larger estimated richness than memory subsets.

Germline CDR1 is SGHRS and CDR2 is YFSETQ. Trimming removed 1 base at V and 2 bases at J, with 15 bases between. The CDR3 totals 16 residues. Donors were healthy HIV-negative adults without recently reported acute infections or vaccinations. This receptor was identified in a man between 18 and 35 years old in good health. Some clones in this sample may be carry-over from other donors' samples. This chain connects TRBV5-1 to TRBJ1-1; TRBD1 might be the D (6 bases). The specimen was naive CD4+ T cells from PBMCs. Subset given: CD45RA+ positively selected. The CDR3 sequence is CASSLFLLDSNTEAFF. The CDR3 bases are TGCGCCAGCAGCTTGTTTTTATTGGACAGTAACACTGAAGCTTTCTTT.